This entry is about one T cell receptor beta chain. No antigen is known for it. Germline CDR1 is LNHDA and CDR2 is SQIVND (reference sequence). This CDR3 is 14 amino acids long. J gave up 7 bases and V 7 bases, and 10 bases lay outside the gene matches. Clones were read by immunoSEQ multiplex PCR, and TCRdb kept only the in-frame ones, dropping some. The sample includes tens of thousands of clones, roughly 90% of them seen just once. Exclusion of a patient followed from autoimmune disease history or systemic immunosuppression. This entry belongs to a study of OX40 agonist ivuxolimab in advanced cancers. Findings and limits, study-wide: Some of the lowest clonal expansion was seen in partial responders at 0.1-3.0 mg/kg.

V gene TRBV19 combines with J gene TRBJ2-5; 9 bases agree with TRBD1. The sequence came from an adult with an advanced solid tumor such as melanoma, head and neck, liver or kidney cancer. Source: CD4+ or CD8+ T cells sorted from blood, taken in a trial of the OX40 agonist ivuxolimab. The CDR3 sequence: CASTLDRGLGTQYF. The CDR3 nucleotides are TGTGCCAGTACCTTGGACAGGGGTTTGGGGACCCAGTACTTC.